This T cell receptor beta chain derives from a study of blood T cell repertoires in COVID-19. The wider study: The United States, Italy and Spain provided the acute and convalescent COVID-19 samples. T cells, B-cell-depleted T cells, or PBMCs provided the cDNA or gDNA that served as material.

Per germline, CDR1 LNHDA and CDR2 SQIVND (reference sequence). This CDR3 comprises 11 residues. Trimming removed 5 bases at V and 7 bases at J, with 8 bases between. Per the authors' pipeline: Nucleated cell number was recorded as an estimate derived from reference gene primer amplification. Generated by immunoSEQ multiplex PCR, the TCRdb table keeps only in-frame clones and is missing some. V and J calls and clone size are as listed in that table; D and trimming were resolved from the DNA. The sample shows several thousand clones, more than 75% of them seen only once. Sequenced: peripheral blood. The sequence was obtained from a human donor in a cohort sampled during active COVID-19. The J gene is TRBJ1-1, the V gene TRBV19, with D possibly TRBD1 on 5 matching bases. The CDR3 sequence is CASSQGFEAFF. The DNA of the CDR3 is TGTGCCAGTAGTCAGGGATTTGAAGCTTTCTTT.